This T cell receptor (beta chain) was captured in a study of blood T cell repertoires in COVID-19. Study-wide context: PBMCs, B-cell-depleted T cells, or T cells provided the cDNA or gDNA that made up the material.

CDR3 length equals 14 residues. Trimming took 7 bases from V and 7 from J, leaving 16 bases between them. Germline CDR1 and CDR2: LNHDA and SQIVND (reference sequence). Sequencing was performed with immunoSEQ multiplex PCR; in TCRdb, only in-frame clones are kept and a portion is missing. The sample carries 150,000 to 200,000 clones, 79% recorded once. The material sequenced was PBMCs or T cells enriched from blood (not recorded which). The chain recombines TRBV19 with TRBJ2-2, with D possibly matching TRBD2 (6 bases). The origin of this receptor is a woman between 70 and 85 years old in a cohort exposed to, infected with or recovered from COVID-19 (not recorded which). The CDR3 sequence: CASNRRGADGELFF. CDR3 nucleotides: TGTGCCAGTAATCGGCGGGGAGCTGACGGGGAGCTGTTTTTT.